One TCR beta chain is described in this entry. The antigen is unknown. TCRdb keeps only in-frame clones here, not all; method: immunoSEQ multiplex PCR. The table has a few thousand clones, about 25% seen once. The data derive from a study of T cells in localized non-small cell lung cancer. Whole-study findings and limits: Longer overall survival was linked to higher blood T cell density. The study found T cell clonality highest in uninvolved adjacent lung, above tumor. For the top 100 tumor clones, a median roughly 53 also appeared in adjacent lung.

The germline V gene has CDR1 KGHSH and CDR2 LQKENI. CDR3 length: 14 residues. The V and J ends lost 3 bases and 0 bases respectively, with 3 bases between them. The TCR sequence derives from a male donor older than 55 with stage I lung adenocarcinoma. The V gene is TRBV18, the J gene TRBJ2-6; D ambiguous. This specimen consisted of lung tumor tissue, obtained before any cancer treatment. CDR3 DNA: TGTGCCAGCTCACCGGACTCTGGGGCCAACGTCCTGACTTTC. Amino acid sequence: CASSPDSGANVLTF.